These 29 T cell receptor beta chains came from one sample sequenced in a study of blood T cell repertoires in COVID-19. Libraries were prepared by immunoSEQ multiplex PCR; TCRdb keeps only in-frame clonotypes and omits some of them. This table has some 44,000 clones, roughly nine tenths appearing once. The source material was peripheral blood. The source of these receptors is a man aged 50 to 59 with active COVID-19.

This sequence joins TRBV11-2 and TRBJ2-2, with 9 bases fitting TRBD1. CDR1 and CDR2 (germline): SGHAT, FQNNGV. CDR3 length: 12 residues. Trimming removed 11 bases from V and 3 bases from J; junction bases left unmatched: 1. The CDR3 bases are TGTGCCGACAGGGGGGACACCGGGGAGCTGTTTTTT. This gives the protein CADRGDTGELFF. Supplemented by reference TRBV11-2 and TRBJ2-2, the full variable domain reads EAGVAQSPRYKIIEKRQSVAFWCNPISGHATLYWYQQILGQGPKLLIQFQNNGVVDDSQLPKDRFSAERLKGVDSTLKIQPAKLEDSAVYLCADRGDTGELFFGEGSRLTVL.

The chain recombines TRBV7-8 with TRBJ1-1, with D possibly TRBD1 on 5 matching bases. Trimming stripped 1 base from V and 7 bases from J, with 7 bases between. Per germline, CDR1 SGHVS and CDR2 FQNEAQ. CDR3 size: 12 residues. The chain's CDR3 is CASSLVGLEAFF. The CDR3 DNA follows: TGTGCCAGCAGCTTAGTGGGACTTGAAGCTTTCTTT.

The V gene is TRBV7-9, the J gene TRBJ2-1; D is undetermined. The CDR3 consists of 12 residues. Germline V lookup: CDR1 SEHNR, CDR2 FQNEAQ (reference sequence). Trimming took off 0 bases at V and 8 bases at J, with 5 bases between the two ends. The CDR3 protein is CASSLAQYEQFF. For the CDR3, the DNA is TGTGCCAGCAGCTTAGCCCAGTATGAGCAGTTCTTC.

This CDR3 reads CASSSDRANYGYTF. Here the CDR3 DNA reads TGTGCCAGCAGCTCAGACAGGGCCAACTATGGCTACACCTTC. The chain is built from TRBV7-2 and TRBJ1-2, with 7 bases lining up with TRBD1. CDR3 length equals 14 residues. CDR1 is SGHTA, CDR2 FQGNSA, per germline. V was pared by 4 bases and J by 2 bases, with 4 bases of the junction left unmatched.

CDR3 region: CASTPEHGGSPLHF. In DNA form, the CDR3 reads TGTGCCAGCACTCCGGAACACGGCGGTTCACCCCTCCACTTT. V is TRBV5-4 and J is TRBJ1-6; no clear D. The CDR3 covers 14 residues. Germline assignment: CDR1 SGHNT and CDR2 YYREEE (reference sequence). V dropped 6 bases and J dropped 9 bases, with 16 bases sitting between them.

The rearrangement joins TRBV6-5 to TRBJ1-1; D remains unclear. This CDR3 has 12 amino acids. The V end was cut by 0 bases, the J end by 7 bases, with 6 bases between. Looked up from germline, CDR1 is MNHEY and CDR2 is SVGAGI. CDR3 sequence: CASSYSGLEAFF. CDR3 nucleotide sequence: TGTGCCAGCAGTTACTCGGGCCTTGAAGCTTTCTTT.

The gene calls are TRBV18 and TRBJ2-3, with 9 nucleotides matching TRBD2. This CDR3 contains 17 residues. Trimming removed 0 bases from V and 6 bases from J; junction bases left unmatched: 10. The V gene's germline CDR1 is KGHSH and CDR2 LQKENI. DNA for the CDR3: TGTGCCAGCTCACCACCCCGGGTAGCGGGAGTGATTGATACGCAGTATTTT. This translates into CASSPPRVAGVIDTQYF.

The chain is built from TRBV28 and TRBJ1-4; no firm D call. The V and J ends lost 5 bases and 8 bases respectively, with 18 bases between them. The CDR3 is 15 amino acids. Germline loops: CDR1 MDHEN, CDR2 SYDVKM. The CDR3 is CASSSGSLVHEKLFF. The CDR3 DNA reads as TGTGCCAGCAGTAGCGGGTCCCTGGTCCACGAAAAACTGTTTTTT. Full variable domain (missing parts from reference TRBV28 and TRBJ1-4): DVKVTQSSRYLVKRTGEKVFLECVQDMDHENMFWYRQDPGLGLRLIYFSYDVKMKEKGDIPEGYSVSREKKERFSLILESASTNQTSMYLCASSSGSLVHEKLFFGSGTQLSVL.

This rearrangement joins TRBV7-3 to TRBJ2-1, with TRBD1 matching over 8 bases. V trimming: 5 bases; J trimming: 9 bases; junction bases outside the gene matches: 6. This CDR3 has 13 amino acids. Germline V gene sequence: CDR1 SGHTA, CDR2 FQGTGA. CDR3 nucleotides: TGTGCCAGCAGCCAGACAGGGGAAAGTGAGCAGTTCTTC. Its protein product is CASSQTGESEQFF.

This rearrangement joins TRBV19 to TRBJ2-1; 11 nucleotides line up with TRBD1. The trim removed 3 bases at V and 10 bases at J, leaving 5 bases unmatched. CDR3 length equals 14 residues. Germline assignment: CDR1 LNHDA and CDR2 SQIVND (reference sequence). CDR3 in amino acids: CASSMRGQGEEQFF. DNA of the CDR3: TGTGCCAGTAGTATGAGGGGACAGGGGGAAGAGCAGTTCTTC.

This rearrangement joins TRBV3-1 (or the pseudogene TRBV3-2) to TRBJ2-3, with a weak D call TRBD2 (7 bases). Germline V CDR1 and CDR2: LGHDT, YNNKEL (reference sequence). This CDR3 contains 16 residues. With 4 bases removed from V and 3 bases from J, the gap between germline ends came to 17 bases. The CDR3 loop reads CASSRGGGGGTDTQYF. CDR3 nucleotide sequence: TGTGCCAGCAGCCGAGGTGGGGGAGGGGGGACAGATACGCAGTATTTT.

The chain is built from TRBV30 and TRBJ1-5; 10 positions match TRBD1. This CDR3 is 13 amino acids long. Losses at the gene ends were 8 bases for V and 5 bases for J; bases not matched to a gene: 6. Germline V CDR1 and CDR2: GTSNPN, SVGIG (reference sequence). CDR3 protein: CAATGGVDQPQHF. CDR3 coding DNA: TGTGCCGCGACAGGGGGCGTCGATCAGCCCCAGCATTTT.

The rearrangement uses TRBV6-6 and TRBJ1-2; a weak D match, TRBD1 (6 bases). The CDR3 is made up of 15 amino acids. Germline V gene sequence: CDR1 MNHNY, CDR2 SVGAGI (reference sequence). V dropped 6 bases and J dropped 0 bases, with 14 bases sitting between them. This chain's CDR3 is CASRREGVANYGYTF. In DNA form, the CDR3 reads TGTGCCAGCAGAAGGGAGGGGGTAGCTAACTATGGCTACACCTTC.

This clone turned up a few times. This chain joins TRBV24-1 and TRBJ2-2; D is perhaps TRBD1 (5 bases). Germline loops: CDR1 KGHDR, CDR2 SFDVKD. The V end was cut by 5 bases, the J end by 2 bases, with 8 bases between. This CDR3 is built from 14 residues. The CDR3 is CATSGGSNTGELFF. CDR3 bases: TGTGCCACCAGTGGGGGCAGTAACACCGGGGAGCTGTTTTTT.

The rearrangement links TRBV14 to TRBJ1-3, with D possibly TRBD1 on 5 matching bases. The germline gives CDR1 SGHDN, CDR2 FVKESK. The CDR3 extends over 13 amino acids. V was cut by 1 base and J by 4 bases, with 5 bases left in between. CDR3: CASSQAGGNTIYF. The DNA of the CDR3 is TGTGCCAGCAGCCAAGCAGGGGGAAACACCATATATTTT.

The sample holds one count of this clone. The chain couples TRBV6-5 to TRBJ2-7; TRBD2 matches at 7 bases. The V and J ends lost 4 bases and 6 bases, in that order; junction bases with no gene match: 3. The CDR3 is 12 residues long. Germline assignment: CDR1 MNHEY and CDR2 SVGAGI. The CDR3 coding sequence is TGTGCCAGCAGTTCCGTAGCGGGCGAGCAGTACTTC. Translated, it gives CASSSVAGEQYF.

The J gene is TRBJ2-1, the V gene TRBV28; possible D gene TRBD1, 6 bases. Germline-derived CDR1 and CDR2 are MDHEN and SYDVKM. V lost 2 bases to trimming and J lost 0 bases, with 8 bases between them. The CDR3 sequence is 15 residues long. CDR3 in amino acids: CASSLEQGSYNEQFF. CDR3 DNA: TGTGCCAGCAGTTTAGAACAGGGCTCCTACAATGAGCAGTTCTTC.

The CDR3 region has the DNA TGTGCCAGCAGCCAAGAACAGGGAAGGTACAATTCACCCCTCCACTTT. It is translated as CASSQEQGRYNSPLHF. The genes are TRBV3-1 (or the pseudogene TRBV3-2) and TRBJ1-6, with D possibly being TRBD1 (6 bases). The CDR3 contains 16 residues. The V end lost 0 bases, the J end lost 7 bases, and 13 bases lay between the germline ends. Germline assignment: CDR1 LGHDT and CDR2 YNNKEL (reference sequence).

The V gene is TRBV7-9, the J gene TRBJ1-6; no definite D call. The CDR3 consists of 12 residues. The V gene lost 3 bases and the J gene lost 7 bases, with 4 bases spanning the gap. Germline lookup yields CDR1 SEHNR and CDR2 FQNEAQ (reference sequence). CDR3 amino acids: CASSFENSPLHF. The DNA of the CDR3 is TGTGCCAGCAGCTTCGAGAATTCACCCCTCCACTTT.

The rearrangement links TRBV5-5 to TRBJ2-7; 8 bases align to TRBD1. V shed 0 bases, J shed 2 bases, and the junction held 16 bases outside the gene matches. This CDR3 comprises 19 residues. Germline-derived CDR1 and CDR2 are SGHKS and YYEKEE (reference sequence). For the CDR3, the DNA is TGTGCCAGCAGCTTGGCCTTGGACAGGGCGAATGGGATCCCCTACGAGCAGTACTTC. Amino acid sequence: CASSLALDRANGIPYEQYF.

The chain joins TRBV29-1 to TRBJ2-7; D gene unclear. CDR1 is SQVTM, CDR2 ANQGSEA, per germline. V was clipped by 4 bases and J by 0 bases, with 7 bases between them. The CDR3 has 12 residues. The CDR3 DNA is TGCAGCGTTGTGGGCTCCTCCTACGAGCAGTACTTC. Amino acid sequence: CSVVGSSYEQYF.

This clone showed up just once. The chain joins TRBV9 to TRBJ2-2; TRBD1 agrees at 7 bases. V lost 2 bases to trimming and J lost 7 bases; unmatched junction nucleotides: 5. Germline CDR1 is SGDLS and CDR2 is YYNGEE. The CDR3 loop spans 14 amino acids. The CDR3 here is CASSVTGVSGELFF. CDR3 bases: TGTGCCAGCAGCGTCACAGGGGTGAGCGGGGAGCTGTTTTTT.

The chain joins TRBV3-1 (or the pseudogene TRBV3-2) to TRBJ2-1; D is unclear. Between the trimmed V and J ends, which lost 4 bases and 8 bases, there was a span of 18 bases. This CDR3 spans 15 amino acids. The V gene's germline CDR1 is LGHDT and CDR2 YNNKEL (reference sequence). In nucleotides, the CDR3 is TGTGCCAGCAGCCCGGTGTTTTCTAGTAACTATGAGCAGTTCTTC. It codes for CASSPVFSSNYEQFF.

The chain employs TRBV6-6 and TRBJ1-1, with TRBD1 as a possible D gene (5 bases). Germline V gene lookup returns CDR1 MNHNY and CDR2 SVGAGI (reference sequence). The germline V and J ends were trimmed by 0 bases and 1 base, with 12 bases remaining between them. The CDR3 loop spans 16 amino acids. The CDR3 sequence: CASSYSIRVGNTEAFF. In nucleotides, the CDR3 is TGTGCCAGCAGTTACTCGATCAGGGTCGGGAACACTGAAGCTTTCTTT.

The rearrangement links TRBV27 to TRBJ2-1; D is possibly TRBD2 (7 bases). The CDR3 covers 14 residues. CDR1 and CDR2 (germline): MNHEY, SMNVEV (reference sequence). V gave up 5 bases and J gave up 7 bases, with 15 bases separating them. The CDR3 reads CASSRGGKVNEQFF. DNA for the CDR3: TGTGCCAGCAGTAGGGGGGGGAAAGTGAATGAGCAGTTCTTC.

Here the CDR3 reads CASSLGPSYEQYF. CDR3 coding DNA: TGTGCCAGCAGTTTAGGGCCCTCCTACGAGCAGTACTTC. This rearrangement joins TRBV28 to TRBJ2-7, with no clear D. CDR1 is MDHEN, CDR2 SYDVKM, per germline. Deletions cut 2 bases from V and 0 bases from J, with 5 bases between. The CDR3 is made up of 13 amino acids.

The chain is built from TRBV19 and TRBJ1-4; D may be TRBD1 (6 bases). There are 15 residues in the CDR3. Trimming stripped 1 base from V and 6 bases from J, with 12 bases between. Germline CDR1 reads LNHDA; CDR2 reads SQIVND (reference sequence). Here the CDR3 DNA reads TGTGCCAGTAGTATAGGAGGGACAAGATATGAAAAACTGTTTTTT. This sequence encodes CASSIGGTRYEKLFF.

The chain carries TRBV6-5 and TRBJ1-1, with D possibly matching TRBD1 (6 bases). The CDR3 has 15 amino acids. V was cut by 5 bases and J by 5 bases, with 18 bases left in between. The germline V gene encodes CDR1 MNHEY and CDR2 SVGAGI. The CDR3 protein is CASSQTGYSVTEAFF. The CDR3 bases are TGTGCCAGCAGTCAAACAGGGTATTCGGTGACTGAAGCTTTCTTT.

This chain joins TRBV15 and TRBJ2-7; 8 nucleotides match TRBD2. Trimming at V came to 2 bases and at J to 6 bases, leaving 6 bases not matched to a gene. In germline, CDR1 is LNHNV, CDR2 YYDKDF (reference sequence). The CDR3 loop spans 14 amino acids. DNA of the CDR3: TGTGCCACCAGCAGAAGTAGCGGGATTGGCGAGCAGTACTTC. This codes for CATSRSSGIGEQYF.